Listed below are T cell receptor beta chains from one sample, sequenced in a study of blood T cell repertoires in COVID-19. TCRdb's copy holds only in-frame clones and misses some; the assay was immunoSEQ multiplex PCR. The data show about 250,000 clones, around 89% seen once. The sample consisted of peripheral blood. The source is a man aged 25-45 years with acute or convalescent COVID-19. Each CDR3 is given with its conserved first and last residue. The order of the fields is D gene, CDR3 length, clone size, J gene, V gene, CDR3 protein, CDR3 DNA. The D gene is left open where the match is weak. The size field is filled for only some rows; it gives once, few, many or a size class.

d_gene: NA
len: 14
abundance: NA
j_gene: TRBJ2-7
v_gene: TRBV5-8
CDR3aa: CASSFLGGAYEQYF
CDR3nt: TGTGCCAGCAGCTTTCTAGGGGGGGCCTACGAGCAGTACTTC

d_gene: NA
len: 13
abundance: NA
j_gene: TRBJ1-3
v_gene: TRBV30
CDR3aa: CAWSEDGVNTIYF
CDR3nt: TGTGCCTGGAGCGAAGACGGAGTAAACACCATATATTTT

d_gene: NA
len: 12
abundance: NA
j_gene: TRBJ2-5
v_gene: TRBV3-1/TRBV3-2
CDR3aa: CASGDFRETQYF
CDR3nt: TGTGCCAGCGGGGACTTTCGAGAGACCCAGTACTTC

d_gene: NA
len: 13
abundance: NA
j_gene: TRBJ1-1
v_gene: TRBV12-3/TRBV12-4
CDR3aa: CASSLLGGRVAFF
CDR3nt: TGTGCCAGCAGTCTGTTGGGGGGAAGGGTCGCTTTCTTT

d_gene: TRBD1
len: 15
abundance: NA
j_gene: TRBJ2-7
v_gene: TRBV19
CDR3aa: CASSRGQGAVYEQYF
CDR3nt: TGTGCCAGTAGTCGGGGACAGGGGGCTGTCTACGAGCAGTACTTC

d_gene: NA
len: 14
abundance: NA
j_gene: TRBJ2-3
v_gene: TRBV24-1
CDR3aa: CATSLSKRPDTQYF
CDR3nt: TGTGCCACCAGTTTAAGTAAGCGCCCAGATACGCAGTATTTT

d_gene: TRBD1
len: 14
abundance: NA
j_gene: TRBJ1-5
v_gene: TRBV6-5
CDR3aa: CASTPSRGKQPQHF
CDR3nt: TGTGCCAGCACCCCTAGCAGGGGGAAACAGCCCCAGCATTTT

d_gene: TRBD1
len: 13
abundance: NA
j_gene: TRBJ1-2
v_gene: TRBV19
CDR3aa: CASSTRTGSGYTF
CDR3nt: TGTGCCAGTAGCACCCGGACAGGGAGTGGCTACACCTTC

d_gene: NA
len: 17
abundance: NA
j_gene: TRBJ2-7
v_gene: TRBV7-9
CDR3aa: CASSLGEANRRSYEQYF
CDR3nt: TGTGCCAGCAGCTTAGGAGAAGCTAACAGACGCTCCTACGAGCAGTACTTC

d_gene: TRBD1
len: 14
abundance: once
j_gene: TRBJ1-6
v_gene: TRBV6-5
CDR3aa: CASRSQGGGSPLHF
CDR3nt: TGTGCCAGCAGATCCCAGGGGGGCGGGTCACCCCTCCACTTT

d_gene: TRBD2
len: 15
abundance: NA
j_gene: TRBJ2-1
v_gene: TRBV29-1
CDR3aa: CSVGGAGGSYNEQFF
CDR3nt: TGCAGCGTCGGAGGAGCGGGAGGGTCCTACAATGAGCAGTTCTTC

d_gene: NA
len: 15
abundance: NA
j_gene: TRBJ1-2
v_gene: TRBV9
CDR3aa: CASSVGSAGDYGYTF
CDR3nt: TGTGCCAGCAGCGTAGGAAGTGCGGGGGACTATGGCTACACCTTC

d_gene: NA
len: 16
abundance: NA
j_gene: TRBJ1-6
v_gene: TRBV14
CDR3aa: CASSQGSGTPNSPLHF
CDR3nt: TGTGCCAGCAGCCAAGGATCCGGGACACCTAATTCACCCCTCCACTTT

d_gene: NA
len: 13
abundance: NA
j_gene: TRBJ1-1
v_gene: TRBV6-5
CDR3aa: CASSSVRDSEAFF
CDR3nt: TGTGCCAGCAGTTCCGTCCGGGACTCTGAAGCTTTCTTT

d_gene: NA
len: 14
abundance: NA
j_gene: TRBJ1-2
v_gene: TRBV30
CDR3aa: CAWSAGLLNYGYTF
CDR3nt: TGTGCCTGGAGTGCGGGACTTTTGAACTATGGCTACACCTTC

d_gene: TRBD1
len: 15
abundance: NA
j_gene: TRBJ2-5
v_gene: TRBV10-3
CDR3aa: CAISEGQGVRETQYF
CDR3nt: TGTGCCATCAGTGAAGGACAGGGGGTTCGAGAGACCCAGTACTTC

d_gene: NA
len: 14
abundance: NA
j_gene: TRBJ1-5
v_gene: TRBV19
CDR3aa: CASSINRGNQPQHF
CDR3nt: TGTGCCAGTAGTATAAACAGGGGCAATCAGCCCCAGCATTTT

d_gene: NA
len: 13
abundance: NA
j_gene: TRBJ1-2
v_gene: TRBV19
CDR3aa: CASFGGLGYGYTF
CDR3nt: TGTGCCAGTTTCGGTGGGCTTGGGTATGGCTACACCTTC

d_gene: TRBD2
len: 15
abundance: NA
j_gene: TRBJ2-7
v_gene: TRBV6-5
CDR3aa: CASSPLSGRPYEQYF
CDR3nt: TGTGCCAGCAGTCCATTGAGCGGGAGACCCTACGAGCAGTACTTC

d_gene: TRBD1
len: 15
abundance: NA
j_gene: TRBJ2-7
v_gene: TRBV27
CDR3aa: CASSLSGQGSYEQYF
CDR3nt: TGTGCCAGCAGTTTGTCTGGACAGGGTTCCTACGAGCAGTACTTC

d_gene: NA
len: 11
abundance: NA
j_gene: TRBJ2-7
v_gene: TRBV28
CDR3aa: CASSRGLEQYF
CDR3nt: TGTGCCAGCAGCCGTGGCCTCGAGCAGTACTTC

d_gene: TRBD1
len: 13
abundance: NA
j_gene: TRBJ1-2
v_gene: TRBV28
CDR3aa: CASAPGGKYGYTF
CDR3nt: TGTGCCAGCGCCCCAGGGGGCAAGTATGGCTACACCTTC

d_gene: NA
len: 15
abundance: NA
j_gene: TRBJ1-6
v_gene: TRBV4-1
CDR3aa: CASSQGGAYNSPLHF
CDR3nt: TGCGCCAGCAGCCAAGGGGGCGCCTATAATTCACCCCTCCACTTT

d_gene: NA
len: 16
abundance: NA
j_gene: TRBJ1-1
v_gene: TRBV5-1
CDR3aa: CASSLTVQRGNTEAFF
CDR3nt: TGCGCCAGCAGCTTGACAGTACAACGGGGGAACACTGAAGCTTTCTTT

d_gene: NA
len: 12
abundance: NA
j_gene: TRBJ1-1
v_gene: TRBV14
CDR3aa: CASSQGILKAFF
CDR3nt: TGTGCCAGCAGCCAAGGCATCCTAAAAGCTTTCTTT

d_gene: TRBD1
len: 14
abundance: NA
j_gene: TRBJ2-7
v_gene: TRBV7-8
CDR3aa: CASSFPDRAHEQYF
CDR3nt: TGTGCCAGCAGCTTCCCCGACAGGGCCCACGAGCAGTACTTC

d_gene: NA
len: 13
abundance: NA
j_gene: TRBJ1-3
v_gene: TRBV19
CDR3aa: CASSGDKGNTIYF
CDR3nt: TGTGCCAGTAGTGGGGACAAGGGAAACACCATATATTTT

d_gene: TRBD2
len: 17
abundance: NA
j_gene: TRBJ2-2
v_gene: TRBV7-6
CDR3aa: CASTYTSGRAMVGELFF
CDR3nt: TGTGCCAGCACCTATACTAGCGGGAGGGCCATGGTCGGGGAGCTGTTTTTT

d_gene: NA
len: 16
abundance: NA
j_gene: TRBJ1-6
v_gene: TRBV7-2
CDR3aa: CASSFTHRVISSPLHF
CDR3nt: TGTGCCAGCAGCTTTACTCACAGGGTTATAAGTTCACCCCTCCACTTT

d_gene: TRBD1
len: 15
abundance: NA
j_gene: TRBJ1-2
v_gene: TRBV2
CDR3aa: CASSEGQGAYNGYTF
CDR3nt: TGTGCCAGCAGTGAAGGACAGGGGGCCTACAATGGCTACACCTTC

d_gene: TRBD1
len: 17
abundance: NA
j_gene: TRBJ2-1
v_gene: TRBV5-1
CDR3aa: CASSSGPGQSSYNEQFF
CDR3nt: TGCGCCAGCAGCTCCGGCCCGGGACAGAGCTCCTACAATGAGCAGTTCTTC

d_gene: NA
len: 11
abundance: NA
j_gene: TRBJ1-4
v_gene: TRBV7-9
CDR3aa: CASRSYEKLFF
CDR3nt: TGTGCCAGCAGGTCTTATGAAAAACTGTTTTTT

d_gene: TRBD2
len: 19
abundance: NA
j_gene: TRBJ2-3
v_gene: TRBV7-2
CDR3aa: CASSLARLRAGAFLPTQYF
CDR3nt: TGTGCCAGCAGCTTAGCGCGACTTCGAGCGGGGGCCTTCCTGCCTACGCAGTATTTT

d_gene: TRBD2
len: 19
abundance: few
j_gene: TRBJ2-1
v_gene: TRBV6-2/TRBV6-3
CDR3aa: CASSPASGLAGIPYNEQFF
CDR3nt: TGTGCCAGCAGTCCAGCATCTGGACTAGCGGGAATACCGTACAATGAGCAGTTCTTC

d_gene: NA
len: 15
abundance: NA
j_gene: TRBJ1-2
v_gene: TRBV2
CDR3aa: CASSEAQGPPYGYTF
CDR3nt: TGTGCCAGCAGTGAAGCTCAGGGTCCTCCTTATGGCTACACCTTC

d_gene: NA
len: 19
abundance: once
j_gene: TRBJ1-2
v_gene: TRBV3-1/TRBV3-2
CDR3aa: CASSQRSPRPGILNYGYTF
CDR3nt: TGTGCCAGCAGCCAACGTTCACCGCGGCCGGGGATCCTTAACTATGGCTACACCTTC

d_gene: TRBD1
len: 16
abundance: NA
j_gene: TRBJ1-4
v_gene: TRBV7-8
CDR3aa: CASSFRGGRTNEKLFF
CDR3nt: TGTGCCAGCAGCTTTCGAGGGGGCAGAACTAATGAAAAACTGTTTTTT

d_gene: TRBD2
len: 16
abundance: NA
j_gene: TRBJ2-1
v_gene: TRBV6-6
CDR3aa: CASSYSRGGSYNEQFF
CDR3nt: TGTGCCAGCAGTTACTCACGGGGGGGCTCCTACAATGAGCAGTTCTTC

d_gene: NA
len: 13
abundance: NA
j_gene: TRBJ2-1
v_gene: TRBV18
CDR3aa: CALPGVPVNEQFF
CDR3nt: TGTGCCCTGCCAGGGGTTCCGGTCAATGAGCAGTTCTTC

d_gene: TRBD2
len: 15
abundance: few
j_gene: TRBJ2-2
v_gene: TRBV5-1
CDR3aa: CASSLRTSETGELFF
CDR3nt: TGCGCCAGCAGCTTAAGGACTAGCGAGACCGGGGAGCTGTTTTTT

d_gene: NA
len: 18
abundance: NA
j_gene: TRBJ2-2
v_gene: TRBV6-1
CDR3aa: CASSEGGGRAALTGELFF
CDR3nt: TGTGCCAGCAGCGAAGGAGGGGGCAGGGCTGCCCTAACCGGGGAGCTGTTTTTT

d_gene: NA
len: 18
abundance: NA
j_gene: TRBJ1-4
v_gene: TRBV27
CDR3aa: CASSSSNTGRPTNEKLFF
CDR3nt: TGTGCCAGCAGTTCGTCTAATACAGGGAGACCAACTAATGAAAAACTGTTTTTT

d_gene: TRBD2
len: 15
abundance: NA
j_gene: TRBJ2-5
v_gene: TRBV3-1/TRBV3-2
CDR3aa: CASSQRLAGQETQYF
CDR3nt: TGTGCCAGCAGCCAAAGACTAGCCGGGCAAGAGACCCAGTACTTC

d_gene: NA
len: 16
abundance: NA
j_gene: TRBJ1-1
v_gene: TRBV10-3
CDR3aa: CAIRQRAQDMNTEAFF
CDR3nt: TGTGCCATCAGACAACGGGCACAGGATATGAACACTGAAGCTTTCTTT

d_gene: TRBD1
len: 15
abundance: NA
j_gene: TRBJ1-2
v_gene: TRBV7-9
CDR3aa: CASSLTGTGVAGYTF
CDR3nt: TGTGCCAGCAGCTTAACCGGGACAGGGGTCGCTGGCTACACCTTC

d_gene: NA
len: 15
abundance: NA
j_gene: TRBJ2-1
v_gene: TRBV7-3
CDR3aa: CASSLSGTAGDEQFF
CDR3nt: TGTGCCAGCAGCTTATCGGGGACTGCCGGCGATGAGCAGTTCTTC